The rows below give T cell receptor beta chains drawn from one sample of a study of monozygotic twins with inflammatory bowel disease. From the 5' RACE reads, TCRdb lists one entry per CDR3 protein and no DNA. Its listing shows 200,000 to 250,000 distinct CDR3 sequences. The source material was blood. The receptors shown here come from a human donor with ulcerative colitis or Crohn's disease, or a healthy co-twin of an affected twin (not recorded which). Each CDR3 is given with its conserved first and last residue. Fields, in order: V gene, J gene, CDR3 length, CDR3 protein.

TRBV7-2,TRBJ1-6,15,CASSLSRNHNSPLHF
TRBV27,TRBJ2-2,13,CASSLDDTGELFF
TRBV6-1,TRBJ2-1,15,CASRRERGGLNEQFF
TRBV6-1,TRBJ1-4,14,CASTPRARGEKLFF
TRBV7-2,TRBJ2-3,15,CASSSSQQGADTQYF
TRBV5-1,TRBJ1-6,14,CASSSQSNDSPLHF
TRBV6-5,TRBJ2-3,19,CASSYELAGGYLTFDTQYF
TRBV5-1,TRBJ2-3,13,CASRGVTTDTQYF
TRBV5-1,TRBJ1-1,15,CASSLAAGGSTEAFF
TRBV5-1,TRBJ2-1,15,CASSTIAGLSNEQFF
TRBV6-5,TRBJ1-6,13,CASTGSYNSPLHF
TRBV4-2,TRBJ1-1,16,CASSQGDGDMNTEAFF
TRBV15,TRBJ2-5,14,CATSRDGASETQYF
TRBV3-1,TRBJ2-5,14,CASSQRVPGETQYF
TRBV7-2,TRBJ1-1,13,CASSLTGFREAFF
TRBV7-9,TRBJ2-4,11,CAYPVKNIQYF
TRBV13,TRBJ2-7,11,CASRLELEQYF
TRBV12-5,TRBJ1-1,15,CASASGPSVTTEAFF
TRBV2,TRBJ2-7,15,CASSPTLNGAYEQYF
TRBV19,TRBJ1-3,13,CASKVSSGNTIYF
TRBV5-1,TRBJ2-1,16,CASSLGQAGSYNEQFF
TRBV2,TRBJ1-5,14,CASSRTDSNQPQHF
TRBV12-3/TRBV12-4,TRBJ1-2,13,CASSLDRRVGYTF
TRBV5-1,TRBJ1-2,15,CASSYERGATQGYTF
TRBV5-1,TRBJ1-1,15,CASSLVAGTSTEAFF
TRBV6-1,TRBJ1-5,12,CASRSVYQPQHF
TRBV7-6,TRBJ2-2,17,CASSPQSPGGITGELFF
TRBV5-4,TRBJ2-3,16,CASSLALAGGTDTQYF
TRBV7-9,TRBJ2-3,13,CASRDRVTDTQYF
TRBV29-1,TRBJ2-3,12,CSVDLYIGTQYF
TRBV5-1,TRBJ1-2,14,CASSLQGLNYGYTF
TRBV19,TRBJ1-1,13,CASSIWENTEAFF
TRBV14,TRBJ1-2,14,CASSPRATNYGYTF
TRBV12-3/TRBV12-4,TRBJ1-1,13,CASRLTEAYGAFF
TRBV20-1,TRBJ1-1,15,CSASEWDRSGTEAFF
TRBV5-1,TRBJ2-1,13,CASSLGDSDEQFF
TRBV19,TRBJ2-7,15,CASSRIGTGGYEQYF
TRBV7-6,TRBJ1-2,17,CASSLLPMGPADYGYTF
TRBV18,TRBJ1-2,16,CASSPPSKGADYGYTF
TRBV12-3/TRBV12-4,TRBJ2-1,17,CASSLSSGGIQYNEQFF
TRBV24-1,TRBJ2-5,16,CATSDPLSRPQETQYF
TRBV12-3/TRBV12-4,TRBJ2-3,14,CASSPGTGTDTQYF